This T cell receptor beta chain comes out of a study of cytomegalovirus exposure and HLA in healthy donors (dated by TCRdb to about 2017). Describing the broader study: According to an earlier analysis of 587 of the donors, roughly 180 million T cells yielded approximately 120 million unique TCR beta sequences and 276 Gb of sequence data. In an earlier analysis of 587 of the donors, high-throughput TCR beta sequencing was used to judge whether each TCR beta V gene segment behaved as functional or pseudogenic. Using immunosequencing, the study profiled T cell repertoires from about 620 subjects and related those repertoires to cytomegalovirus serostatus. Four or five DR-DQ haplotypes were treated as single units for association and clustering because of strong linkage in the cohort. Class I and class II HLA loci were covered by the typing at four-digit resolution. Among the roughly 410 genotyped donors, about 83% belonged to the genetic ancestry cluster associated with self-reported Caucasian donors. Rather than drawing on any new phenotypic data, the later analysis identified candidate immune exposures from TCR beta sequences and the way those sequences occurred across donors. A later analysis re-analyzed previously published TCR beta repertoires from approximately 700 donors and added high-resolution HLA genotyping to study TCR occurrence patterns. Besides the first cohort of more than 650 subjects, a separate validation cohort made up of 90 to 150 different subjects was used. The study aimed to test whether signatures of past pathogen exposure could be identified by cataloging public T cell receptors. A later genetic analysis took genome-wide SNP genotypes for about 55% of the 666 donors and used that subset as a discovery cohort. High-throughput TCR immunosequencing, statistical association of individual TCRs with disease status, and machine learning were combined to predict cytomegalovirus infection status. Every discovery cohort repertoire had been produced on one sequencing platform. Among some 410 genotyped donors of the cohort, an average of approximately 240,000 unique TCR beta nucleotide sequences were sequenced per donor, roughly 18% of them non-productive. An early release that covered some 640 HLA-typed donors contained 250 to 350 gigabases of sequencing data and 70 million to 100 million unique TCR sequences. Donor age, sex, ethnicity and CMV serostatus were compiled together with the repertoire data. The number of typed donors differed by locus: roughly 620-630 for A, B, C, DRB1 and DQB1; 500 to 550 for DQA1; 606 for DPA1; and around 450 for DPB1. Beyond this particular receptor, the publication reports: Because HLA typing was unavailable for some donors at each locus, only the typed subset was used in association tests. In a later analysis, most CMV-associated TCR beta chains were found to appear HLA-restricted, with HLA associations seemingly driven largely by CMV exposure. According to a later analysis, parvovirus B19, influenza, CMV and Epstein-Barr virus appeared linked to several top co-occurrence clusters. According to the authors, the approach could potentially be generalized to other disease states and immunological phenotypes. In a later analysis, HLA-associated TCR beta chains were found to be more clonally expanded and to have lower generation probabilities than equally common non-associated chains. In a later genetic analysis, a missense DCLRE1C variant was associated with V-gene and J-gene trimming of TCR beta chains, and the association was replicated in an independent cohort. A further reported finding was that TCR beta sequences accurately predicted the HLA-A and HLA-B alleles for most subjects in the first cohort. Sequencing depth was assumed to be roughly uniform across donors in the presence/absence analyses, though that assumption may not hold. The earlier analysis of some 560 of the donors excluded roughly 17 rarely observed V segments, including chromosome 9 orphons, because counts were too low. Correlated functional status among segregating V segments might reflect linkage disequilibrium, but an unknown experimental factor could not be ruled out. The classifier was reported to diagnose cytomegalovirus status with high specificity and sensitivity in both the original and validation cohorts. This cohort had only TCR beta chains sequenced, and the lack of alpha or paired-chain data limited which features could be detected. Across donors, most TCR sequences were observed very rarely, whereas some public TCRs were present in many individuals. At a false discovery rate of 0.05, a later analysis linked 15,000 to 20,000 TCR beta sequences to specific HLA alleles. According to a later genetic analysis, donors in an Asian-associated ancestry cluster had fewer N-insertions in productive TCRs than the roughly 700-donor mean. When HLA alleles, especially DR and DQ, strongly co-occurred, TCR associations were difficult to assign to individual alleles. In an earlier analysis of about 550 of the donors, most TCR beta V segments were observed in productive rearrangements about 90% or about 30% of the time, broadly matching IMGT annotations. According to a later analysis, TCR association rates differed among HLA loci, with DRB1 alleles showing the most associated TCRs and HLA-C alleles showing the fewest. Immune exposure information for the cohort was limited to CMV serostatus. Three of the identified cytomegalovirus-associated TCR beta chains were confirmed in vitro to be specific for cytomegalovirus antigens. A group of highly shared sequence variants was considered likely to be a technical artifact of the sequencing pipeline. In the study, roughly 160 TCR beta chains were listed as associated with cytomegalovirus. The 87-base-pair reads could not distinguish some IMGT-functional V segments, including TRBV6-2 and TRBV6-3, so those segments were excluded.

The cohort comprised some 730 healthy bone marrow donors. At the time of sampling, every cohort member was nominally healthy, though immune exposures that went unrecorded were likely present. The donor was CMV seronegative and was included in the group of a few hundred seronegative cohort members. A peripheral blood sample was provided by each donor, and peripheral blood mononuclear cells were used for TCR beta sequencing. Genomic DNA was extracted from the blood cell samples with the Qiagen DNeasy Blood Extraction Kit. Library construction relied on the immunoSEQ multiplex PCR assay. A mixture of 60 forward primers for TCR Vbeta segments and 13 reverse primers for TCR Jbeta segments was used in the multiplex PCR. The CDR3 region of rearranged TCR beta genes was amplified from genomic DNA by a multiplex PCR assay. On the Illumina HiSeq System, the amplified TCR beta libraries were sequenced as 87-base-pair reads. The source study handled its data this way. A later analysis tallied around 80 million unique TCR beta chains across the roughly 610 repertoires, and around 12 million of those chains were shared by two or more donors. Raw reads were error-corrected and collapsed into unique sequences by a nearest-neighbor algorithm in which closely related sequences were merged to remove PCR and sequencing errors. V, D and J gene segments were assigned by aligning CDR3 sequences to IMGT reference sequences. Each retained sequence needed at least a six-nucleotide match to both a V gene segment and a J gene segment. A rearrangement was called productive if the CDR3 had no stop codons and remained in frame with V and J, and every other rearrangement was called non-productive. CDR3 was defined by IMGT convention, running from the second conserved V-encoded cysteine to the conserved J-encoded phenylalanine. In an earlier analysis of roughly 610 of the donors, sequences lacking an unambiguous match to a single V gene segment were excluded. In an earlier analysis of some 590 of the donors, V segments were called functional above 56.7% productive rearrangements and were called segregating when the between-donor standard deviation exceeded 5%. To diagnose cytomegalovirus status from the catalog of TCR beta chain sequences, a statistical classification framework was built. In a later analysis, V and J genes were assigned by comparing TCR nucleotide sequences against IMGT/GENE-DB human TR gene sequences. In a later analysis, CDR3 sequences and most-parsimonious VDJ recombination scenarios were assigned using the TCRdist pipeline. In a later analysis, every TCR beta chain was defined by the combination of its CDR3 amino acid sequence and its V-gene family, and reads without a unique V-gene family were dropped. A later analysis removed 550 to 700 highly shared, low-generation-probability nucleotide sequences to deal with suspected cross-contamination and a sequencing artifact. In a later analysis, a clonal expansion index for each public chain was calculated from normalized within-repertoire ranks of inferred template counts. Generation probabilities in a later analysis came from a VDJ recombination model fitted to out-of-frame rearrangements, and those results were checked against IGoR. In a later analysis, hypergeometric tests were used to score TCR-TCR, TCR-HLA and TCR-CMV co-occurrence, with a repertoire-size bias correction applied to TCR pairs. To estimate false discovery rates, a later analysis permuted the HLA or CMV assignments 20 times. A later analysis grouped co-occurring TCRs with DBSCAN, adding TCRdist sequence similarity when clustering within HLA-allele-positive subsets. Co-occurrence clustering excluded repertoires with fewer than 30,000 or more than 120,000 public chains, plus five with anomalous nucleotide sharing. TCRdb mirrors the immuneACCESS table, restricted to in-frame sequences. Some clones are absent from its copies; in checked studies, under half trace to an unresolved V gene, and the reason for the others is unknown. The DNA gave D and trimming, while V, J and clone size come from that table. This sample holds 120,000 to 150,000 clones; 80% were observed only once. The top ten constitute 0.95% to 1.5% of the sample.

Of note for this clone: The target of this receptor is not known. No quality values exist for individual bases; no much larger clone is one base distant.

As encoded in the germline V gene (reference sequence), CDR1 is GTSNPN while CDR2 is SVGIG. From the cysteine through the phenylalanine, the CDR3 covers 13 amino acids. CDR3 DNA only is kept here, 39 bases in frame from base 1. Ends trimmed: V by 2 bases, J by 9 bases; bases unmatched to a gene: 8. This sequence uses TRBV30 and TRBJ2-7; 9 nucleotides in the junction match TRBD1. The receptor's source is a female donor in good health and CMV-seronegative. The material sequenced was PBMCs. The sequence in DNA is TGTGCCTGGAGTTTCACAGGGGGCGCCGGGCAGTACTTC. This translates into CAWSFTGGAGQYF. Extended through the reference TRBV30 and TRBJ2-7 proteins, this CDR3 yields the full variable domain: SQTIHQWPATLVQPVGSPLSLECTVEGTSNPNLYWYRQAAGRGLQLLFYSVGIGQISSEVPQNLSASRPQDRQFILSSKKLLLSDSGFYLCAWSFTGGAGQYFGPGTRLTVT.